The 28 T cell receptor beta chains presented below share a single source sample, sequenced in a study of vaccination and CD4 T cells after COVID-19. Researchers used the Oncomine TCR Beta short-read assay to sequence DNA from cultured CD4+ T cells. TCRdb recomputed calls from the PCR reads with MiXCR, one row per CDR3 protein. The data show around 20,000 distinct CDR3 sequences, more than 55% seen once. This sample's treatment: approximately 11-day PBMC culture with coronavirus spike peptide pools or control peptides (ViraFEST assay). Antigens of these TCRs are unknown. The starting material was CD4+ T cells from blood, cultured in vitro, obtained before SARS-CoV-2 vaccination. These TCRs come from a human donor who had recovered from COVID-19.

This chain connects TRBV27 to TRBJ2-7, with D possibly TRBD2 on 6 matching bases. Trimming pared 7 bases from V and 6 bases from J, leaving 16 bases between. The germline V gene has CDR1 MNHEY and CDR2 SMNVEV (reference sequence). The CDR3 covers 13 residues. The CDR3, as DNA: TGTGCCAGCAACCGGGGAGGAGGGGTCGAGCAGTACTTC. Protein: CASNRGGGVEQYF.

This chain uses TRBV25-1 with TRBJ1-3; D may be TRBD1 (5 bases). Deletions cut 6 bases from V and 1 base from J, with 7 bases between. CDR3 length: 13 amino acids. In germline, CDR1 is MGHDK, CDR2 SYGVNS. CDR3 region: CASRTESGNTIYF. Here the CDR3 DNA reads TGTGCCAGCAGGACAGAATCTGGAAACACCATATATTTT.

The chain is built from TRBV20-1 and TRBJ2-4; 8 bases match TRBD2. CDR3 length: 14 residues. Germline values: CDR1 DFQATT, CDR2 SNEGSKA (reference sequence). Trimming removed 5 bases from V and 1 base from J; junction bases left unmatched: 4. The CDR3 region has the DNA TGCAGTGCTCTGAGCGGGAGTGCCAAAAACATTCAGTACTTC. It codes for CSALSGSAKNIQYF.

The CDR3 protein is CATSRDIGVTTRDTQYF. The CDR3 region has the DNA TGTGCCACCAGCAGAGATATTGGCGTGACCACTCGAGATACGCAGTATTTT. The V call is TRBV15, the J call TRBJ2-3; no firm D call. V was shortened by 0 bases and J by 5 bases, with 18 bases between the two germline ends. The germline gives CDR1 LNHNV, CDR2 YYDKDF (reference sequence). The CDR3 consists of 17 residues.

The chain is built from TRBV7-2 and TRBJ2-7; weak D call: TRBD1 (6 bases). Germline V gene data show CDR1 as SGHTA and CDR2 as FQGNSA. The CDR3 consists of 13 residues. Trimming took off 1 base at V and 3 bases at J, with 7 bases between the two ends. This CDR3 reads CASSLGRGYEQYF. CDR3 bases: TGTGCCAGCAGCTTAGGCAGGGGCTACGAGCAGTACTTC.

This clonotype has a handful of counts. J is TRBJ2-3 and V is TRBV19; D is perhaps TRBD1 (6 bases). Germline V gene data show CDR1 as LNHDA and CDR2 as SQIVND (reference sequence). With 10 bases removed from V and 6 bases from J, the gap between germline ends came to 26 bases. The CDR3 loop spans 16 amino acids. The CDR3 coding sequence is TGTGCCACCTCAGGGGACGGACACCCCTCCGTCGATACGCAGTATTTT. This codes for CATSGDGHPSVDTQYF. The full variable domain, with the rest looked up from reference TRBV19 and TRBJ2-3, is DGGITQSPKYLFRKEGQNVTLSCEQNLNHDAMYWYRQDPGQGLRLIYYSQIVNDFQKGDIAEGYSVSREKKESFPLTVTSAQKNPTAFYLCATSGDGHPSVDTQYFGPGTRLTVL.

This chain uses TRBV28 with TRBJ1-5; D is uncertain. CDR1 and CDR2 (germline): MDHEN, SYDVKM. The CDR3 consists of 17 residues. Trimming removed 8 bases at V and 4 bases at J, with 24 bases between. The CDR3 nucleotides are TGTGCCAGCGATGGATCTGGGAACAACCCTACGAATCAGCCCCAGCATTTT. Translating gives CASDGSGNNPTNQPQHF.

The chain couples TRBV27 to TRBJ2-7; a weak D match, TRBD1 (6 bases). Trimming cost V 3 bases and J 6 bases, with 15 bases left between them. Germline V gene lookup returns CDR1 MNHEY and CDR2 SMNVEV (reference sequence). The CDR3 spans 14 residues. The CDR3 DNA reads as TGTGCCAGCAGTTTCAAAAGGGACACGGCCGAGCAGTACTTC. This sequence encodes CASSFKRDTAEQYF.

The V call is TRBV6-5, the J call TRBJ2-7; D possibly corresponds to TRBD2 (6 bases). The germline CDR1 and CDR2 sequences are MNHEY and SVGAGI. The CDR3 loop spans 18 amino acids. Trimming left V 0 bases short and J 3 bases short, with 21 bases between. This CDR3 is CASSYSISRVGSGYEQYF. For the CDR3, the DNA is TGTGCCAGCAGTTACTCGATTTCCAGGGTCGGTAGCGGCTACGAGCAGTACTTC.

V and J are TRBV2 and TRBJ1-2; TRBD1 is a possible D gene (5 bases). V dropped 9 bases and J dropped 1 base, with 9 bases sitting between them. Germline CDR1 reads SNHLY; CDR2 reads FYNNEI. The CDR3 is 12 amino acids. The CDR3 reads CASDRINYGYTF. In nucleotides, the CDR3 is TGTGCCAGTGACAGAATTAACTATGGCTACACCTTC.

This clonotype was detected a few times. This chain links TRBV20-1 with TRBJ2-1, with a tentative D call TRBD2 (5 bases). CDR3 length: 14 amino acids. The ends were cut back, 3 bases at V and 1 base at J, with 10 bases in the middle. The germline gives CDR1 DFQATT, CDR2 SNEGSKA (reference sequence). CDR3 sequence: CSASSWRSYNEQFF. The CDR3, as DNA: TGCAGTGCTAGCAGTTGGAGGTCCTACAATGAGCAGTTCTTC.

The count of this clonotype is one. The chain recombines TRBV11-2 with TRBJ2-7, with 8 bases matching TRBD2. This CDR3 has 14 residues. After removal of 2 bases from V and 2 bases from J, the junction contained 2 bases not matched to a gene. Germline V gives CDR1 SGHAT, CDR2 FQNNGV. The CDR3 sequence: CASSLTGGPYEQYF. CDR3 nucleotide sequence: TGTGCCAGCAGCTTAACGGGAGGGCCCTACGAGCAGTACTTC.

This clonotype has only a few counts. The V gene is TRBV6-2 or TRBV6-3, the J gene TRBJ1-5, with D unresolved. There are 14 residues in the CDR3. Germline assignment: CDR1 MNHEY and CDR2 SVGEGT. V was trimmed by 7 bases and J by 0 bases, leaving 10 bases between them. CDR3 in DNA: TGTGCCAGCAATTCACAGAATAGCAATCAGCCCCAGCATTTT. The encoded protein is CASNSQNSNQPQHF.

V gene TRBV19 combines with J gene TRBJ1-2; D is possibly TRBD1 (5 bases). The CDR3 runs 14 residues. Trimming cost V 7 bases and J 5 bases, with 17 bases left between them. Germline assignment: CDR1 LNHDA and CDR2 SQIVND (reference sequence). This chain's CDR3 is CASMSGSSLYGYTF. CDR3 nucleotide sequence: TGTGCCAGTATGTCAGGGAGTTCGTTATATGGCTACACCTTC. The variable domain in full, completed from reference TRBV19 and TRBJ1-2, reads DGGITQSPKYLFRKEGQNVTLSCEQNLNHDAMYWYRQDPGQGLRLIYYSQIVNDFQKGDIAEGYSVSREKKESFPLTVTSAQKNPTAFYLCASMSGSSLYGYTFGSGTRLTVV.

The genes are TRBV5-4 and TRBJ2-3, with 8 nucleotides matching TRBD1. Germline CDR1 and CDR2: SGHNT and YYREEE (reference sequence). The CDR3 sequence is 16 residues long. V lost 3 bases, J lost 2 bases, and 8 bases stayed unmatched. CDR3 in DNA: TGTGCCAGCAGCTCGCGACAGGGGACGGTCACAGATACGCAGTATTTT. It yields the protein CASSSRQGTVTDTQYF.

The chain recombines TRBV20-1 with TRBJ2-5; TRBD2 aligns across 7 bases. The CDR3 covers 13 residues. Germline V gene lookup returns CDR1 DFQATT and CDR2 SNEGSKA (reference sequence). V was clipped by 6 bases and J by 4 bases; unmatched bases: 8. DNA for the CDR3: TGCAGTGCCCCCTCTCAGCGGGGAGAGACCCAGTACTTC. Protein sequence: CSAPSQRGETQYF.

CDR3 protein: CSARDAGRAGTDTQYF. CDR3 coding DNA: TGCAGTGCTAGAGATGCCGGGAGGGCCGGCACAGATACGCAGTATTTT. The chain has TRBV20-1 and TRBJ2-3; TRBD2 matches 8 bases. The CDR3 has 16 residues. CDR1 and CDR2 (germline): DFQATT, SNEGSKA (reference sequence). J gave up 1 base and V 0 bases, and 6 bases lay outside the gene matches.

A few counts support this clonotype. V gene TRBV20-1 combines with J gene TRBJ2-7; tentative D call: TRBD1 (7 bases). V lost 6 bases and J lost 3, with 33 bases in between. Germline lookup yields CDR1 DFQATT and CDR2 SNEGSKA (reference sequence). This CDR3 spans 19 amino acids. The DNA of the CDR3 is TGCAGTGCGACACGCTACAGGGGAGGTTTAGCGGAGTCCCTCTACGAGCAGTACTTC. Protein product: CSATRYRGGLAESLYEQYF.

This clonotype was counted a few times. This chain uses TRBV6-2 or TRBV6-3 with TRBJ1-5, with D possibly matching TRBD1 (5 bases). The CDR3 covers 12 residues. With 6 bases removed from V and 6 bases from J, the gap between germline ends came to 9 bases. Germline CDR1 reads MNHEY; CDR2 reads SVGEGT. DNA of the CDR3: TGTGCCAGCAGGGGGGACGTTCAGCCCCAGCATTTT. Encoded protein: CASRGDVQPQHF.

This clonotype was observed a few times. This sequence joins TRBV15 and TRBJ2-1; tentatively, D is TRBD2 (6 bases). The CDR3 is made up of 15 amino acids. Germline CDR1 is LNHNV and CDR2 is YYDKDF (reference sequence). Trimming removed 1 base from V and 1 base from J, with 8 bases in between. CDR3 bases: TGTGCCACCAGCAGAGCGGGACTTTCCTACAATGAGCAGTTCTTC. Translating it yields CATSRAGLSYNEQFF.

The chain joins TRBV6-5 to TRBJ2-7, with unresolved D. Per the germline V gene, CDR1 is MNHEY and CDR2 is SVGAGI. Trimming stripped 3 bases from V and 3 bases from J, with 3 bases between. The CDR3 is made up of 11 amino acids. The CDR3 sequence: CASSYLYEQYF. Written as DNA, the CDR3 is TGTGCCAGCAGTTATCTCTACGAGCAGTACTTC.

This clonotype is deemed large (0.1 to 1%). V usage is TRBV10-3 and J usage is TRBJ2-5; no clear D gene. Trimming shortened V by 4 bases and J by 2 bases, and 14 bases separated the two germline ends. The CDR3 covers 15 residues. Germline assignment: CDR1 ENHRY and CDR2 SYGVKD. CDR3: CAISVGSSRQETQYF. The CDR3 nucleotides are TGTGCCATCAGTGTCGGCAGCTCCAGGCAAGAGACCCAGTACTTC.

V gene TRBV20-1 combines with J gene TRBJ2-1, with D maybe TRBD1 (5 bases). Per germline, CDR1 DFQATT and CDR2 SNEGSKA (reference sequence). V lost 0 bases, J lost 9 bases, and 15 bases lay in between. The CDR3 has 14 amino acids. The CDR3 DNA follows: TGCAGTGCTAGAGATCTCGGCAGGGTGACTGAGCAGTTCTTC. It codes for CSARDLGRVTEQFF.

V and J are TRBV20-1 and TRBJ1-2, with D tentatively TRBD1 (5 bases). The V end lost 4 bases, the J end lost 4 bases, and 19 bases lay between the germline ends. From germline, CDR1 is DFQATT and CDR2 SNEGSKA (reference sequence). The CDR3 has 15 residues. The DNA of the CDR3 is TGCAGTGCTAACTCCCGGGGGAGGGAGAGCTATGGCTACACCTTC. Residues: CSANSRGRESYGYTF.

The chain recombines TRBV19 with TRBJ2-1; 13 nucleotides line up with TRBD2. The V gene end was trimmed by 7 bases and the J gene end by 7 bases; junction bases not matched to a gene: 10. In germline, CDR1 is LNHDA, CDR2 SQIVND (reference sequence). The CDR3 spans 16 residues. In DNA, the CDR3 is TGTGCCAGTACCGAAAGGACTAGCGGGAGTAATAATGAGCAGTTCTTC. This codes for CASTERTSGSNNEQFF.

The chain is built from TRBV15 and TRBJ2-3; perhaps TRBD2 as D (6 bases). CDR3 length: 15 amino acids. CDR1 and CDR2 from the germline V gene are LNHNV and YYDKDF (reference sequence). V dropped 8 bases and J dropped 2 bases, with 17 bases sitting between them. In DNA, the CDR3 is TGTGCCACCGGGTCGGGCGGGGCCGACACAGATACGCAGTATTTT. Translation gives CATGSGGADTDTQYF.

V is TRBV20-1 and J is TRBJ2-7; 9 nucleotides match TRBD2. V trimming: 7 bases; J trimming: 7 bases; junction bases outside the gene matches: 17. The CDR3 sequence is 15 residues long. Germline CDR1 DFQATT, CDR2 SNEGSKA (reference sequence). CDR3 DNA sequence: TGCAGTGGTGAGAGGGCGGGGGGGCCCCTCTATGAGCAGTACTTC. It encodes CSGERAGGPLYEQYF.

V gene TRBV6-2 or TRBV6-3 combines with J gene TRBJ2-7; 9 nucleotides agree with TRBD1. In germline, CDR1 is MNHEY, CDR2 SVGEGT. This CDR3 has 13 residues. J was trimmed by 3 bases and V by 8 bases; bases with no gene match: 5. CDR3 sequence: CASQGQGRYEQYF. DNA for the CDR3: TGTGCCAGCCAGGGACAGGGACGCTACGAGCAGTACTTC.